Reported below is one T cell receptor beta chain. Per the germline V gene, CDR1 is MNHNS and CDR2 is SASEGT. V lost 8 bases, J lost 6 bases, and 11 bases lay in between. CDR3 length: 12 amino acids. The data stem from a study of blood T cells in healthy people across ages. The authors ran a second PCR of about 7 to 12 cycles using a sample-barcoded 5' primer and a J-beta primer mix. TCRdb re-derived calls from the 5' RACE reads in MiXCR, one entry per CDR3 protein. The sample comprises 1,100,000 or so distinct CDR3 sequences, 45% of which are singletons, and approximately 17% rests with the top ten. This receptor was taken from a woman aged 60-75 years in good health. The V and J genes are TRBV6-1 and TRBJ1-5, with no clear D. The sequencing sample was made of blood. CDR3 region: CASGLTGQPQHF. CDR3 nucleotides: TGTGCCAGCGGATTGACCGGTCAGCCCCAGCATTTT.